The present entry profiles one TCR beta chain with its context. Here immunoSEQ multiplex PCR was the method, and the copy in TCRdb shows in-frame clones only, minus some. The sample records 190,000 or so clones, roughly 91% being singletons. This CDR3 spans 12 amino acids. V shed 4 bases and J shed 9 bases, with 12 bases lying between them. This entry comes from a study of control samples from healthy donors and cancer patients. Sequenced material: blood. This clonotype was sampled from a man between 18 and 35 years old in good health. J is TRBJ2-5 and V is TRBV12-3 or TRBV12-4, with D possibly matching TRBD2 (5 bases). CDR3 DNA: TGTGCCAGCAGTTACGGCCCCGGGGCCCAGTACTTC. Translating gives CASSYGPGAQYF.